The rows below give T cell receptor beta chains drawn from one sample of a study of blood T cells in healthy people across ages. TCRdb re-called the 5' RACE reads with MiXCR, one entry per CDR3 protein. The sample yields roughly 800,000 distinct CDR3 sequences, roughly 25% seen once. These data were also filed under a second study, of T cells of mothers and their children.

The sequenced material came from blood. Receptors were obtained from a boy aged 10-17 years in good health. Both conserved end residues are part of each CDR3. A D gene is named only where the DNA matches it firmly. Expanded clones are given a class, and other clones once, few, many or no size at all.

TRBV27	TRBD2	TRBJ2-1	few	CASSLSPLGGWGINEQFF	TGTGCCAGCAGTTTATCCCCCCTGGGGGGGTGGGGAATAAATGAGCAGTTCTTC
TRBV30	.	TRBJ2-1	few	CAQGPRYNEQFF	TGTGCCCAGGGACCCAGATACAATGAGCAGTTCTTC
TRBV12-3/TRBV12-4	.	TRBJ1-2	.	CASSLPQPETGGYTF	TGTGCCAGCAGTTTACCGCAGCCAGAAACAGGGGGCTACACCTTC
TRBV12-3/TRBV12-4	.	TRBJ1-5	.	CASSLYAGFESNQPQHF	TGTGCCAGCAGTTTATACGCAGGGTTTGAAAGCAATCAGCCCCAGCATTTT
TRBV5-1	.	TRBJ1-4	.	CASSSGSRNEKLFF	TGCGCCAGCAGCTCCGGGTCTAGGAATGAAAAACTGTTTTTT
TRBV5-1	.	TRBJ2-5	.	CASSLEGSGGGETQYF	TGCGCCAGCAGCTTGGAAGGCTCGGGGGGCGGGGAGACCCAGTACTTC
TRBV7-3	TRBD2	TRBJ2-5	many	CASSRLAGGRETQYF	TGTGCCAGCAGCCGACTAGCGGGGGGGCGGGAGACCCAGTACTTC
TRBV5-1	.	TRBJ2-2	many	CASSLDWGNTGELFF	TGCGCCAGCAGCTTGGATTGGGGGAACACCGGGGAGCTGTTTTTT
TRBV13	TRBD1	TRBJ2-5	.	CATRGQGRETQYF	TGTGCCACCAGGGGACAGGGAAGAGAGACCCAGTACTTC
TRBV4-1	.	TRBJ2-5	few	CASSHHKLQETQYF	TGCGCCAGCAGCCATCACAAGCTCCAAGAGACCCAGTACTTC
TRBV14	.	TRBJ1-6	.	CASSQDLKGSLHF	TGTGCCAGCAGCCAAGATCTAAAGGGATCCCTCCACTTT
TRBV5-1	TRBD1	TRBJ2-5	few	CASSRQTGLETQYF	TGCGCCAGCAGCCGACAGACAGGGCTAGAGACCCAGTACTTC
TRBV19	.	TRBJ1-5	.	CASNSGSGLFQPQHF	TGTGCCAGTAACTCGGGCTCGGGACTTTTTCAGCCCCAGCATTTT
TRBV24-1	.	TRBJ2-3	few	CATSRGADTQYF	TGTGCCACCAGTCGAGGGGCAGATACGCAGTATTTT